Each of the 12 T cell receptor beta chains below was sequenced from the same sample in a study of cytomegalovirus exposure and HLA in healthy donors. Only in-frame clones appear in the TCRdb table, and some are missing; sequencing was by immunoSEQ multiplex PCR. The table shows some 110,000 clones, with about 87% occurring only once. Material: PBMCs. The receptor set was obtained from a woman in her late teens or twenties in good health and CMV-seropositive.

The chain has TRBV7-9 and TRBJ1-2; 9 bases fit TRBD1. CDR3 length: 17 residues. V gave up 5 bases and J gave up 4 bases; unmatched junction bases: 14. Germline assignment: CDR1 SEHNR and CDR2 FQNEAQ (reference sequence). The DNA of the CDR3 is TGTGCCAGCAGCCGATTGGGGGACAGGGAACGGGGCTATGGCTACACCTTC. This translates into CASSRLGDRERGYGYTF.

The rearrangement links TRBV6-5 to TRBJ1-1; D gene ambiguous. V was trimmed by 6 bases and J by 1 base, leaving 9 bases between them. The V gene's germline CDR1 is MNHEY and CDR2 SVGAGI. The CDR3 extends over 13 amino acids. The CDR3 region has the DNA TGTGCCAGCAGCAATCGGGGGAACACTGAAGCTTTCTTT. As protein: CASSNRGNTEAFF.

The chain has TRBV15 and TRBJ2-2, with 11 bases matching TRBD1. Germline V gives CDR1 LNHNV, CDR2 YYDKDF (reference sequence). J gave up 7 bases and V 5 bases, and 6 bases lay outside the gene matches. The CDR3 length is 15 residues. The CDR3 nucleotides read TGTGCCACCAGCCGGACAGGGGGCCTGAGCGGGGAGCTGTTTTTT. Translating it yields CATSRTGGLSGELFF.

The V call is TRBV2, the J call TRBJ1-4, with 9 bases fitting TRBD1. Germline lookup yields CDR1 SNHLY and CDR2 FYNNEI. The CDR3 is made up of 14 amino acids. V dropped 5 bases and J dropped 6; count of bases not matched to a gene: 4. The CDR3 region is CASSKDRGDEKLFF. CDR3 nucleotides: TGTGCCAGCAGTAAGGACAGGGGAGATGAAAAACTGTTTTTT.

The chain recombines TRBV28 with TRBJ2-1, with 11 bases matching TRBD1. Trimming at V came to 8 bases and at J to 3 bases, leaving 6 bases not matched to a gene. Germline assignment: CDR1 MDHEN and CDR2 SYDVKM. The CDR3 has 15 residues. CDR3 bases: TGTGCCAGCCGCACCGGGACAGGGGGCTACAATGAGCAGTTCTTC. It translates to CASRTGTGGYNEQFF.

The gene calls are TRBV27 and TRBJ2-1, with a tentative D call TRBD2 (6 bases). V lost 6 bases to trimming and J lost 10 bases, with 28 bases between them. The germline V gene has CDR1 MNHEY and CDR2 SMNVEV (reference sequence). The CDR3 contains 17 residues. CDR3 DNA: TGTGCCAGCAGCCTTGCGTGGCGGGGCCCCGGAATTGGGGAGCAGTTCTTC. This encodes CASSLAWRGPGIGEQFF.

The CDR3 here is CASSLATGGGQYF. CDR3 sequence (DNA): TGTGCCAGCAGTTTAGCGACAGGGGGCGGGCAGTACTTC. The chain employs TRBV28 and TRBJ2-7; 10 bases are a match to TRBD1. V shed 2 bases, J shed 9 bases, and the junction held 4 bases outside the gene matches. The germline CDR1 and CDR2 sequences are MDHEN and SYDVKM. This CDR3 is built from 13 residues.

J is TRBJ1-6 and V is TRBV7-9; 8 bases are shared with TRBD1. After removal of 0 bases from V and 7 bases from J, the junction contained 2 bases not matched to a gene. This CDR3 is built from 15 residues. Germline V gene data show CDR1 as SEHNR and CDR2 as FQNEAQ (reference sequence). Written as DNA, the CDR3 is TGTGCCAGCAGCTTAGCGACAGGGGTGAATTCACCCCTCCACTTT. Its protein is CASSLATGVNSPLHF.

The chain couples TRBV2 to TRBJ2-7; the match to TRBD2 covers 10 bases. V trimming: 8 bases; J trimming: 2 bases; junction bases outside the gene matches: 3. The germline V gene has CDR1 SNHLY and CDR2 FYNNEI. This CDR3 comprises 13 residues. The CDR3: CASLAGDAYEQYF. The CDR3 bases are TGTGCCAGCCTAGCGGGGGACGCCTACGAGCAGTACTTC.

This chain links TRBV27 with TRBJ1-2; D is possibly TRBD1 (6 bases). CDR1 is MNHEY and CDR2 is SMNVEV in the germline V gene (reference sequence). Trimming took off 0 bases at V and 4 bases at J, with 9 bases between the two ends. The CDR3 contains 14 residues. The DNA of the CDR3 is TGTGCCAGCAGTTTATCGTGGGGGCTCTATGGCTACACCTTC. Amino acid sequence: CASSLSWGLYGYTF.

This chain links TRBV5-8 with TRBJ1-5; 8 positions match TRBD1. The V and J ends lost 3 bases and 7 bases, in that order; junction bases with no gene match: 6. The germline V gene encodes CDR1 SGHTS and CDR2 YDEGEE. The CDR3 sequence is 14 residues long. DNA for the CDR3: TGTGCCAGCAGCTCAGGACAGGGAGGGCAGCCCCAGCATTTT. It is translated as CASSSGQGGQPQHF.

This clone was seen a few times. The chain recombines TRBV9 with TRBJ1-5; TRBD1 aligns across 7 bases. The V and J ends lost 1 base and 6 bases, in that order; junction bases with no gene match: 7. CDR3 length equals 15 residues. The germline V gene encodes CDR1 SGDLS and CDR2 YYNGEE. The CDR3 protein is CASSVSTGEGQPQHF. CDR3 bases: TGTGCCAGCAGCGTATCAACAGGGGAAGGTCAGCCCCAGCATTTT. Filled out from reference TRBV9 and TRBJ1-5, the complete variable domain reads DSGVTQTPKHLITATGQRVTLRCSPRSGDLSVYWYQQSLDQGLQFLIQYYNGEERAKGNILERFSAQQFPDLHSELNLSSLELGDSALYFCASSVSTGEGQPQHFGDGTRLSIL.